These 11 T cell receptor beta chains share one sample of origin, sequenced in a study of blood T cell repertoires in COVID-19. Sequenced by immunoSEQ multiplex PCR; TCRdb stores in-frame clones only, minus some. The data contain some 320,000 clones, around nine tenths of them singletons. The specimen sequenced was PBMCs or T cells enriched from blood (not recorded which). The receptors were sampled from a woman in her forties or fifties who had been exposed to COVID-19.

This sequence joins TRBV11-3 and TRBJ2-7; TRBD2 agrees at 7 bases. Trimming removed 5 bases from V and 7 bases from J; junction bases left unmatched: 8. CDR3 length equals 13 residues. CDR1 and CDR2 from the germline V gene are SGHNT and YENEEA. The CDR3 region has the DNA TGTGCCAGCAGCCCCGACCCCGGGGGGGAGCAGTACTTC. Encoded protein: CASSPDPGGEQYF. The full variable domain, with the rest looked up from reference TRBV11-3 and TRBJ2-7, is EAGVVQSPRYKIIEKKQPVAFWCNPISGHNTLYWYLQNLGQGPELLIRYENEEAVDDSQLPKDRFSAERLKGVDSTLKIQPAELGDSAVYLCASSPDPGGEQYFGPGTRLTVT.

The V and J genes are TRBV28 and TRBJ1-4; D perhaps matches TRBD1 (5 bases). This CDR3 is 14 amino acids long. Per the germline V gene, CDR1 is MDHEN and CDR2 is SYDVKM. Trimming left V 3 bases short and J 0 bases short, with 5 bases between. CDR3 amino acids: CASSLTATNEKLFF. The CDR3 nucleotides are TGTGCCAGCAGTTTGACAGCAACTAATGAAAAACTGTTTTTT.

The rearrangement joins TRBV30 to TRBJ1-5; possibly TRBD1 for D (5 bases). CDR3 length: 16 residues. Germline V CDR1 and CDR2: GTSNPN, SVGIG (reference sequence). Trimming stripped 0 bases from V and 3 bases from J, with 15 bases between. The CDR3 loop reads CAWSVRDRGHNQPQHF. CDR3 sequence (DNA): TGTGCCTGGAGTGTACGAGATAGGGGCCACAATCAGCCCCAGCATTTT.

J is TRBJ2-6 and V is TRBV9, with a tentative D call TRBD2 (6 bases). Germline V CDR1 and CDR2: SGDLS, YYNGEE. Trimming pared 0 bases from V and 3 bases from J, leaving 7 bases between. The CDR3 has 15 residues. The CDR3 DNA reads TGTGCCAGCAGCGTAGGCGGGATTGGGGCCAACGTCCTGACTTTC. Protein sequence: CASSVGGIGANVLTF.

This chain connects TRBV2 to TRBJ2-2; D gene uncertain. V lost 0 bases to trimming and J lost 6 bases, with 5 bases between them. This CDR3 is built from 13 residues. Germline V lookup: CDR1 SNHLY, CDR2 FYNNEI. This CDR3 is CASSEASAGELFF. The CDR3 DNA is TGTGCCAGCAGTGAAGCATCGGCCGGGGAGCTGTTTTTT.

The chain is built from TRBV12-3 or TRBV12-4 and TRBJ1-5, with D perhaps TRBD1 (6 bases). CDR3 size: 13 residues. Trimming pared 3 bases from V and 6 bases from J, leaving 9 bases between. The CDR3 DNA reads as TGTGCCAGCAGTTTGGCAGGGGTTCAGCCCCAGCATTTT. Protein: CASSLAGVQPQHF.

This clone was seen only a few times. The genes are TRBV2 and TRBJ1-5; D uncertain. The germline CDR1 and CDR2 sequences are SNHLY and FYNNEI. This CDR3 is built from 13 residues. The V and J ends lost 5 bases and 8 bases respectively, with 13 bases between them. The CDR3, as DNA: TGTGCCAGCAGTATAATAGAGGGTGAGCCCCAGCATTTT. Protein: CASSIIEGEPQHF.

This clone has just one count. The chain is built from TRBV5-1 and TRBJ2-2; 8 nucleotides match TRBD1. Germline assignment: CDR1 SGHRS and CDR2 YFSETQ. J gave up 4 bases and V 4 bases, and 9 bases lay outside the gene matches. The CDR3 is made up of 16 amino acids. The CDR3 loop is CASSVDRGPSTGELFF. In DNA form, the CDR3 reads TGCGCCAGCAGCGTAGACAGGGGACCCTCCACCGGGGAGCTGTTTTTT.

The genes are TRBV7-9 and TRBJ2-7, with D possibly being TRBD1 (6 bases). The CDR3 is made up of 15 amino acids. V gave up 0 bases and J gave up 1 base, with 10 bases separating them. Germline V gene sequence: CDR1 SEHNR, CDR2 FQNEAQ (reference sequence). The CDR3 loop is CASSLAGDTSYEQYF. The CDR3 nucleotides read TGTGCCAGCAGCTTAGCGGGGGACACTTCCTACGAGCAGTACTTC.

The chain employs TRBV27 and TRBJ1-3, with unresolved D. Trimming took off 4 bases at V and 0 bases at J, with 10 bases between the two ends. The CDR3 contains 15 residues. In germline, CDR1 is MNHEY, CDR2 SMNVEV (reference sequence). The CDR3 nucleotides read TGTGCCAGCAGTTCTGCCCGCAGCTCTGGAAACACCATATATTTT. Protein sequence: CASSSARSSGNTIYF.

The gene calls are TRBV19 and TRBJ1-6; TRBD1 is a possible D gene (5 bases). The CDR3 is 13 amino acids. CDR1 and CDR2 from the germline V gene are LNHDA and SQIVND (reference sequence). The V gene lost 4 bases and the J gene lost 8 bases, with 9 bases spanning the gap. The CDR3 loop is CASSKGYYSPLHF. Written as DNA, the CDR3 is TGTGCCAGTAGTAAGGGGTATTATTCACCCCTCCACTTT.